These 28 T cell receptor beta chains share one sample of origin, sequenced in a study of vaccination and CD4 T cells after COVID-19. Their specific antigens are unknown. Treatment here: approximately 11-day PBMC culture with coronavirus spike peptide pools or control peptides (ViraFEST assay). An Oncomine TCR Beta short-read assay was used to sequence the DNA from cultured CD4+ T cells. TCRdb itself ran the PCR reads through MiXCR, one entry per CDR3 protein. Of around 3,300 distinct CDR3 sequences detected, approximately 80% appear once; the ten largest clones hold around 25%. The sequencing input was CD4+ T cells from blood, cultured in vitro. Receptors originate from a human donor who had recovered from COVID-19.

This chain connects TRBV19 to TRBJ2-2; TRBD2 is a possible D gene (5 bases). The CDR3 has 14 amino acids. V was clipped by 8 bases and J by 0 bases, with 10 bases between them. Germline loops: CDR1 LNHDA, CDR2 SQIVND (reference sequence). The CDR3 nucleotides are TGTGCCAGTTCCCGGGGATCGAACACCGGGGAGCTGTTTTTT. Its translation is CASSRGSNTGELFF.

The genes are TRBV6-1 and TRBJ1-2; 11 nucleotides match TRBD1. The CDR3 length is 15 residues. Looked up from germline, CDR1 is MNHNS and CDR2 is SASEGT. J was trimmed by 3 bases and V by 7 bases; bases with no gene match: 7. In nucleotides, the CDR3 is TGTGCCAGCACTAAGGGGACAGGGGGAGACTATGGCTACACCTTC. The encoded protein is CASTKGTGGDYGYTF.

The CDR3: CSAVRWGYEQYF. CDR3 coding DNA: TGCAGTGCTGTAAGGTGGGGGTACGAGCAGTACTTC. The J gene is TRBJ2-7, the V gene TRBV20-1; D is tentatively TRBD1 or TRBD2 (5 bases each). V was clipped by 5 bases and J by 4 bases, with 12 bases between them. Germline CDR1 reads DFQATT; CDR2 reads SNEGSKA (reference sequence). The CDR3 is 12 residues long.

The chain employs TRBV7-3 and TRBJ2-1; the match to TRBD1 covers 10 bases. The V segment lost 2 bases and the J segment 0 bases; nucleotides outside the gene matches: 13. The CDR3 is 20 amino acids. CDR1 and CDR2 (germline): SGHTA, FQGTGA. CDR3 region: CASSLRSRTGGLSSYNEQFF. The CDR3 bases are TGTGCCAGCAGCTTACGCTCACGGACAGGGGGTTTAAGCTCCTACAATGAGCAGTTCTTC.

The chain employs TRBV20-1 and TRBJ2-3; TRBD2 matches at 8 bases. CDR3 length equals 14 residues. Germline CDR1 is DFQATT and CDR2 is SNEGSKA (reference sequence). V was clipped by 6 bases and J by 8 bases; unmatched bases: 13. The CDR3 spells CSANPGGLEVTQYF. The CDR3, as DNA: TGCAGTGCCAACCCGGGGGGACTAGAGGTTACGCAGTATTTT.

J is TRBJ2-7 and V is TRBV7-2, with D uncertain. The germline V gene has CDR1 SGHTA and CDR2 FQGNSA. This CDR3 spans 11 amino acids. Trimming cost V 4 bases and J 4 bases, with 5 bases left between them. This CDR3 reads CASSSRYEQYF. The CDR3 bases are TGTGCCAGCAGCTCTAGGTACGAGCAGTACTTC.

This clonotype turned up a few times. The rearrangement links TRBV24-1 to TRBJ2-3; D may be TRBD1 or TRBD2 (5 bases each). V dropped 5 bases and J dropped 4 bases, with 15 bases sitting between them. CDR3 size: 15 residues. Germline V gives CDR1 KGHDR, CDR2 SFDVKD. CDR3: CATSVSGGRADTQYF. The CDR3 coding sequence is TGTGCCACCAGTGTGTCTGGGGGAAGGGCAGATACGCAGTATTTT.

CDR3: CASSLPDNPTRRRGANVLTF. The CDR3 nucleotides are TGTGCCAGCAGCTTACCGGATAACCCCACTCGTCGGCGAGGGGCCAACGTCCTGACTTTC. The V and J genes are TRBV7-6 and TRBJ2-6; no firm D call. Germline CDR1 reads SGHVS; CDR2 reads FNYEAQ. The V end lost 2 bases, the J end lost 4 bases, and 24 bases lay between the germline ends. The CDR3 sequence is 20 residues long. Together with reference TRBV7-6 and TRBJ2-6, the CDR3 gives the full variable domain: GAGVSQSPRYKVTKRGQDVALRCDPISGHVSLYWYRQALGQGPEFLTYFNYEAQQDKSGLPNDRFSAERPEGSISTLTIQRTEQRDSAMYRCASSLPDNPTRRRGANVLTFGAGSRLTVL.

The chain recombines TRBV6-5 with TRBJ2-3, with 12 bases identical to TRBD2. The ends lost 1 base at V and 6 bases at J; junction bases unmatched: 2. CDR1 is MNHEY, CDR2 SVGAGI, per germline. This CDR3 comprises 15 residues. This chain's CDR3 is CASSYLGLAGDTQYF. As DNA, the CDR3 is TGTGCCAGCAGTTACTTAGGACTAGCGGGGGATACGCAGTATTTT.

The chain uses TRBV7-3 and TRBJ2-3; 10 bases are a match to TRBD2. Trimming at V came to 4 bases and at J to 6 bases, leaving 7 bases not matched to a gene. This CDR3 contains 15 residues. In germline, CDR1 is SGHTA, CDR2 FQGTGA. CDR3: CASSSSGGSRDTQYF. In DNA, the CDR3 is TGTGCCAGCAGCTCTAGCGGGGGATCTCGGGATACGCAGTATTTT.

This clonotype was counted only a few times. V and J are TRBV10-3 and TRBJ1-2, with 8 bases lining up with TRBD1. In germline, CDR1 is ENHRY, CDR2 SYGVKD. CDR3 length equals 14 residues. The V segment lost 2 bases and the J segment 2 bases; nucleotides outside the gene matches: 1. The CDR3 coding sequence is TGTGCCATCAGTGAGAGACAGGGGAACTATGGCTACACCTTC. Amino acids: CAISERQGNYGYTF.

J is TRBJ1-2 and V is TRBV7-2; 7 bases are shared with TRBD1. V dropped 4 bases and J dropped 6; count of bases not matched to a gene: 8. Germline-derived CDR1 and CDR2 are SGHTA and FQGNSA. The CDR3 is 14 amino acids. The CDR3 DNA reads as TGTGCCAGCAGCTCAGACAGGGACCTGAATGGCTACACCTTC. Translation gives CASSSDRDLNGYTF.

This clonotype is deemed large (0.1 to 1%). J is TRBJ1-5 and V is TRBV20-1; D gene uncertain. The V end lost 3 bases, the J end lost 0 bases, and 9 bases lay between the germline ends. CDR3 length: 14 amino acids. Germline V CDR1 and CDR2: DFQATT, SNEGSKA (reference sequence). CDR3 loop: CSARVGNSNQPQHF. CDR3 nucleotides: TGCAGTGCTAGGGTCGGTAATAGCAATCAGCCCCAGCATTTT.

The gene calls are TRBV27 and TRBJ1-2; the D is unclear. Germline-derived CDR1 and CDR2 are MNHEY and SMNVEV (reference sequence). CDR3 length: 14 amino acids. V lost 3 bases, J lost 8 bases, and 16 bases lay in between. The CDR3, as DNA: TGTGCCAGCAGTTTGACGGGAGCTATGGAAGGCTACACCTTC. This sequence encodes CASSLTGAMEGYTF.

This chain links TRBV7-2 with TRBJ1-1; D is perhaps TRBD1 (6 bases). The V end lost 5 bases, the J end lost 4 bases, and 23 bases lay between the germline ends. In germline, CDR1 is SGHTA, CDR2 FQGNSA. The CDR3 has 17 residues. Written as DNA, the CDR3 is TGTGCCAGCAGCCCGAGATCGGGGGGGCGAACGGGCACTGAAGCTTTCTTT. The encoded protein is CASSPRSGGRTGTEAFF. Using reference TRBV7-2 and TRBJ1-1 for the parts outside the CDR3, the full variable domain is GAGVSQSPSNKVTEKGKDVELRCDPISGHTALYWYRQSLGQGLEFLIYFQGNSAPDKSGLPSDRFSAERTGGSVSTLTIQRTQQEDSAVYLCASSPRSGGRTGTEAFFGQGTRLTVV.

The genes are TRBV18 and TRBJ1-6; TRBD1 aligns across 7 bases. V trimming: 4 bases; J trimming: 7 bases; junction bases outside the gene matches: 4. The CDR3 consists of 14 residues. Per germline, CDR1 KGHSH and CDR2 LQKENI. CDR3 residues: CASSLDRDNSPLHF. The DNA of the CDR3 is TGTGCCAGCTCACTTGACAGGGACAATTCACCCCTCCACTTT.

V is TRBV11-2 and J is TRBJ1-2; 7 nucleotides align to TRBD1. Per the germline V gene, CDR1 is SGHAT and CDR2 is FQNNGV. The V segment lost 5 bases and the J segment 8 bases; nucleotides outside the gene matches: 11. The length of the CDR3 is 14 residues. In nucleotides, the CDR3 is TGTGCCAGCAGCCTCGGACTGACAGGGCAAGGCTACACCTTC. This translates into CASSLGLTGQGYTF.

This chain links TRBV10-1 with TRBJ2-2; D remains unclear. Germline CDR1 and CDR2: WNHNN and SYGVQD (reference sequence). V shed 6 bases and J shed 6 bases, with 14 bases lying between them. The CDR3 spans 14 residues. CDR3 protein: CASRETRTAGELFF. CDR3 DNA: TGCGCCAGCAGGGAGACACGGACGGCCGGGGAGCTGTTTTTT.

This sequence joins TRBV30 and TRBJ2-3; 16 nucleotides align to TRBD2. This CDR3 has 19 amino acids. Germline values: CDR1 GTSNPN, CDR2 SVGIG (reference sequence). With V trimmed by 2 bases and J by 2 bases, 10 bases remained unmatched. CDR3 DNA: TGTGCCTGGAGTTCGGGACTAGCGGGGGGGCCGGGATACACAGATACGCAGTATTTT. This codes for CAWSSGLAGGPGYTDTQYF. Based on the CDR3 plus reference TRBV30 and TRBJ2-3, the full variable domain is SQTIHQWPATLVQPVGSPLSLECTVEGTSNPNLYWYRQAAGRGLQLLFYSVGIGQISSEVPQNLSASRPQDRQFILSSKKLLLSDSGFYLCAWSSGLAGGPGYTDTQYFGPGTRLTVL.

This rearrangement joins TRBV9 to TRBJ1-2; tentatively, D is TRBD1 (6 bases). Deletions cut 4 bases from V and 5 bases from J, with 12 bases between. The CDR3 is 13 residues long. CDR1 and CDR2 from the germline V gene are SGDLS and YYNGEE. CDR3 nucleotide sequence: TGTGCCAGCAGCATCGACAGGAGGTATGGCTACACCTTC. It is translated as CASSIDRRYGYTF.

The chain couples TRBV6-1 to TRBJ1-6; TRBD1 agrees at 8 bases. With 6 bases clipped from V and 9 bases from J, the junction kept 10 bases outside the gene matches. The germline gives CDR1 MNHNS, CDR2 SASEGT. The CDR3 has 15 amino acids. The CDR3 region is CASRRYGQGASPLHF. CDR3 nucleotides: TGTGCCAGCAGACGCTACGGACAGGGCGCTTCACCCCTCCACTTT.

This clonotype was detected only once. The chain uses TRBV30 and TRBJ1-2; 9 bases are shared with TRBD1. The CDR3 has 12 residues. The germline CDR1 and CDR2 sequences are GTSNPN and SVGIG (reference sequence). Trimming removed 8 bases from V and 7 bases from J; junction bases left unmatched: 8. CDR3 bases: TGTGCCGGGACAGGGAAGGGATCTGGCTACACCTTC. This codes for CAGTGKGSGYTF.

The rearrangement uses TRBV19 and TRBJ1-1; D uncertain. Per germline, CDR1 LNHDA and CDR2 SQIVND (reference sequence). The CDR3 sequence is 14 residues long. V shed 3 bases and J shed 1 base, with 9 bases lying between them. This chain's CDR3 is CASSIGSTNTEAFF. Here the CDR3 DNA reads TGTGCCAGTAGTATCGGGTCCACGAACACTGAAGCTTTCTTT. Together with reference TRBV19 and TRBJ1-1, the CDR3 gives the full variable domain: DGGITQSPKYLFRKEGQNVTLSCEQNLNHDAMYWYRQDPGQGLRLIYYSQIVNDFQKGDIAEGYSVSREKKESFPLTVTSAQKNPTAFYLCASSIGSTNTEAFFGQGTRLTVV.

The rearrangement joins TRBV19 to TRBJ1-2; the D gene is possibly TRBD1 (5 bases). Germline values: CDR1 LNHDA, CDR2 SQIVND (reference sequence). Trimming took off 5 bases at V and 0 bases at J, with 13 bases between the two ends. The CDR3 covers 15 residues. CDR3 loop: CASSYPAGSNYGYTF. In DNA, the CDR3 is TGTGCCAGTAGTTACCCGGCAGGGTCTAACTATGGCTACACCTTC.

This clonotype appeared a few times. The chain carries TRBV5-8 and TRBJ1-5; 11 nucleotides agree with TRBD1. Germline V gives CDR1 SGHTS, CDR2 YDEGEE. The CDR3 is 16 residues long. V was clipped by 5 bases and J by 7 bases; unmatched bases: 11. The CDR3 coding sequence is TGTGCCAGCAGACCCGCCAGGACAGGGGGCGACCAGCCCCAGCATTTT. Its protein is CASRPARTGGDQPQHF.

This chain uses TRBV21-1 with TRBJ2-4; the table calls TRBD2, which could not be checked here. TRBV21-1 is a pseudogene segment. The CDR3 loop spans 20 amino acids. This chain's CDR3 is CASSPEGLAGGRVAKNIQYF. Here the CDR3 DNA reads TGTGCCAGCAGCCCGGAAGGGCTAGCGGGGGGCCGGGTGGCCAAAAACATTCAGTACTTC.

The chain has TRBV7-2 and TRBJ1-5; unclear D gene. CDR3 size: 12 residues. V was trimmed by 2 bases and J by 4 bases, leaving 3 bases between them. Germline values: CDR1 SGHTA, CDR2 FQGNSA. The DNA for the CDR3 is TGTGCCAGCAGCTTATTTAATCAGCCCCAGCATTTT. This codes for CASSLFNQPQHF.

The chain is built from TRBV7-9 and TRBJ1-2; D unclear. The CDR3 sequence is 13 residues long. The V gene's germline CDR1 is SEHNR and CDR2 FQNEAQ (reference sequence). Between the trimmed V and J ends, which lost 1 base and 8 bases, there was a span of 11 bases. CDR3 sequence reads: CASSLGAGSGYTF. CDR3 in DNA: TGTGCCAGCAGCTTAGGTGCGGGGTCAGGCTACACCTTC.